This T cell receptor beta chain appears in the sequencing data of a study of cytomegalovirus exposure and HLA in healthy donors (dated by TCRdb to between 2016 and 2019). Describing the broader study: According to a later analysis, the roughly 120 validation repertoires were produced on the same platform as the 700 or so repertoires of the first cohort. The study was designed to test whether signatures of past pathogen exposure could be identified by cataloging public T cell receptors. A separate validation cohort of roughly 110 different subjects was used in addition to the approximately 700-subject first cohort. To predict cytomegalovirus infection status, the study combined high-throughput TCR immunosequencing, statistical association of individual TCRs with disease status, and machine learning. Broader findings and caveats from the paper: In a later analysis, TCRs clustered in the first cohort were found to also tend to co-occur in the 130 or so validation repertoires, with approximately 95% of cluster scores above 0. In vitro tests confirmed that a few of the cytomegalovirus-associated TCR beta chains recognize cytomegalovirus antigens. Most TCR sequences were observed very rarely across donors, whereas some public TCRs were present in many individuals. The authors suggested that the approach could potentially be generalized to other disease states and immunological phenotypes. A total of 150 to 200 TCR beta chains were listed by the study as associated with cytomegalovirus. In both the original and validation cohorts, the classifier was reported to diagnose cytomegalovirus status with high specificity and sensitivity. A later analysis lacked HLA typing for the validation cohort, so it scored co-occurrence in that cohort across all 110 or so repertoires.

Regarding this clone: Its antigen remains undetermined. Per-base qualities were not stored, and no clone one base away is much larger.

CDR1 and CDR2 are read off the germline V gene as SGHTA and FQGNSA. The CDR3 sequence holds 15 residues, the cysteine and phenylalanine included. Solely the CDR3 DNA is kept, with 45 bases framed from the first base. Here V drops 1 base and J drops 5 bases, and the junction holds 6 bases not matched to any gene. The donors were included in the validation cohort of roughly 120 subjects, a group kept apart from the approximately 670-subject first cohort. The protocol used for the library was the immunoSEQ multiplex PCR assay. Per the original workflow: A statistical classification framework was built to diagnose cytomegalovirus status from the catalog of TCR beta chain sequences. The clones in this table, taken by TCRdb from immuneACCESS, are in-frame only. Not every clone is retained; where verified, under half of the shortfall comes from an unresolved V gene, and the cause of the rest is unknown. The V and J calls and clone size come from that table; D and trimming were worked out from the DNA. The sample table lists more than 55,000 clones, more than 80% of them with a count of one. The top ten clonotypes cover roughly 1.2% of the sample.

What was sequenced was PBMCs. Here the chain combines TRBV7-2 and TRBJ2-5; 8 of the junction bases match TRBD2. The receptor's source is a woman under 30 in good health and CMV-seronegative. This receptor carries the CDR3 CASSLVSGSGETQYF. The DNA is TGTGCCAGCAGCTTAGTCAGCGGGAGTGGGGAGACCCAGTACTTC.